The 19 T cell receptor beta chains listed next were all sequenced from one sample in a study of T cells in Graves' hyperthyroidism and ophthalmopathy. From RNA transcripts, TCR beta CDR3 regions were amplified. Carried out on the TCR CDR3, a first-round RT-PCR used the HTBI primer set. TCRdb redid the calling of the multiplex PCR reads with MiXCR, one entry per CDR3 protein. The sample contains around 300,000 distinct CDR3 sequences, around 13% of which appear only once. The specimen was blood. These receptor sequences come from a woman aged 40 to 55 with Graves' hyperthyroidism.

This clonotype was observed at least ten times. The rearrangement joins TRBV7-9 to TRBJ2-3; 7 bases align to TRBD2. CDR3 length: 16 amino acids. Germline V gene sequence: CDR1 SEHNR, CDR2 FQNEAQ (reference sequence). V gave up 2 bases and J gave up 3 bases; unmatched junction bases: 8. In nucleotides, the CDR3 is TGTGCCAGCAGCTTACCCCCCAGCGGGATGACAGATACGCAGTATTTT. Translation gives CASSLPPSGMTDTQYF.

This clonotype was counted many times. The chain uses TRBV10-3 and TRBJ1-5; D is ambiguous. Trimming pared 8 bases from V and 0 bases from J, leaving 14 bases between. This CDR3 region has 15 residues. The germline CDR1 and CDR2 sequences are ENHRY and SYGVKD. CDR3 loop: CAIGGSPISNQPQHF. DNA for the CDR3: TGTGCCATCGGCGGCAGTCCTATTAGCAATCAGCCCCAGCATTTT.

The J gene is TRBJ2-1, the V gene TRBV10-1; 9 bases agree with TRBD1. V was pared by 4 bases and J by 3 bases, with 7 bases of the junction left unmatched. Germline CDR1 reads WNHNN; CDR2 reads SYGVQD (reference sequence). This CDR3 has 16 residues. CDR3: CASSVSGQGLYNEQFF. CDR3 nucleotides: TGCGCCAGCAGTGTCTCGGGACAGGGTCTCTACAATGAGCAGTTCTTC.

This clonotype was counted at least ten times. This chain joins TRBV6-2 or TRBV6-3 and TRBJ2-1; the match to TRBD2 covers 7 bases. CDR3 length: 14 amino acids. V shed 5 bases, J shed 4 bases, and the junction held 5 bases outside the gene matches. Germline loops: CDR1 MNHEY, CDR2 SVGEGT. The CDR3 sequence is CASSRDYSYNEQFF. As DNA, the CDR3 is TGTGCCAGCAGTCGGGACTACTCTTACAATGAGCAGTTCTTC.

In this sample, this clonotype turned up many times. V gene TRBV10-3 combines with J gene TRBJ2-3; 8 bases fit TRBD2. Germline CDR1 and CDR2: ENHRY and SYGVKD. The CDR3 runs 18 residues. The junction had 15 bases not matched to a gene; V was cut back by 4 bases and J by 3 bases. The CDR3 coding sequence is TGTGCCATCAGTGCCTCTGAAAAAAGCGGGAGAAGGACAGATACGCAGTATTTT. This translates into CAISASEKSGRRTDTQYF.

The rearrangement joins TRBV12-3 or TRBV12-4 to TRBJ2-2, with TRBD1 matching over 9 bases. The CDR3 covers 13 residues. V lost 6 bases to trimming and J lost 8 bases; unmatched junction nucleotides: 4. The CDR3 nucleotides read TGTGCCAGCAGCAGGACAGGGGAGGGGGAGCTGTTTTTT. Its protein product is CASSRTGEGELFF.

The count of this clonotype is one. A much larger clone differs by one base, so this may be a read error. The chain carries TRBV29-1 and TRBJ1-2, with TRBD1 matching 8 bases. The germline CDR1 and CDR2 sequences are SQVTM and ANQGSEA. The CDR3 runs 13 residues. The CDR3: CSVTDRGNHGYTF. The DNA of the CDR3 is TGCAGCGTCACCGACAGGGGTAACCATGGCTACACCTTC.

This clonotype appeared a few times. The J gene is TRBJ1-2, the V gene TRBV19; D unclear. The CDR3 has 14 amino acids. The V gene's germline CDR1 is LNHDA and CDR2 SQIVND (reference sequence). Deletions cut 5 bases from V and 9 bases from J, with 19 bases between. CDR3 amino acids: CASSGSRARSSYTF. In DNA form, the CDR3 reads TGTGCCAGTAGTGGGAGTAGGGCCCGGTCAAGCTACACCTTC. Based on the CDR3 plus reference TRBV19 and TRBJ1-2, the full variable domain is DGGITQSPKYLFRKEGQNVTLSCEQNLNHDAMYWYRQDPGQGLRLIYYSQIVNDFQKGDIAEGYSVSREKKESFPLTVTSAQKNPTAFYLCASSGSRARSSYTFGSGTRLTVV.

This clonotype showed up just a few times. With a much larger clone just one base away, this may be a read error. V usage is TRBV3-1 and J usage is TRBJ1-1; D may be TRBD1 (5 bases). The CDR3 runs to 15 residues. Germline V gene sequence: CDR1 LGHDT, CDR2 YNNKEL (reference sequence). With 1 base removed from V and 2 bases from J, the gap between germline ends came to 11 bases. The CDR3 is CASSQGGGLNTEAFF. In nucleotides, the CDR3 is TGTGCCAGCAGCCAAGGGGGGGGATTAAACACTGAAGCTTTCTTT.

Only a few counts were recorded for this clonotype. The chain recombines TRBV27 with TRBJ2-3; D might be TRBD1 or TRBD2, each matching 5 bases. V shed 8 bases and J shed 2 bases, with 17 bases lying between them. Germline CDR1 reads MNHEY; CDR2 reads SMNVEV (reference sequence). The CDR3 sequence is 15 residues long. This CDR3 is CASSTPGTNTDTQYF. CDR3 DNA sequence: TGTGCCAGCTCGACCCCCGGGACGAACACAGATACGCAGTATTTT.

The chain combines TRBV2 with TRBJ2-7; TRBD2 matches 9 bases. Germline CDR1 SNHLY, CDR2 FYNNEI. The CDR3 is 15 amino acids. V shed 6 bases, J shed 6 bases, and the junction held 12 bases outside the gene matches. CDR3 sequence (DNA): TGTGCCAGCAGAGCGCCGGGACTAGCAGCCTCCGAGCAGTACTTC. Its protein product is CASRAPGLAASEQYF.

This clonotype appeared a few times. The V gene is TRBV5-1, the J gene TRBJ2-2; D might be TRBD2 (6 bases). Germline V gene data show CDR1 as SGHRS and CDR2 as YFSETQ. The V and J ends lost 4 bases and 6 bases respectively, with 19 bases between them. The CDR3 loop spans 16 amino acids. This CDR3 is CASSPWDWSTPGELFF. CDR3 sequence (DNA): TGCGCCAGCAGCCCTTGGGACTGGTCCACACCCGGGGAGCTGTTTTTT. The full variable domain, rest sourced from reference TRBV5-1 and TRBJ2-2, is KAGVTQTPRYLIKTRGQQVTLSCSPISGHRSVSWYQQTPGQGLQFLFEYFSETQRNKGNFPGRFSGRQFSNSRSEMNVSTLELGDSALYLCASSPWDWSTPGELFFGEGSRLTVL.

This clonotype has at least ten counts. The chain combines TRBV30 with TRBJ1-1; weak D call: TRBD1 (6 bases). CDR3 length equals 13 residues. Germline V gene sequence: CDR1 GTSNPN, CDR2 SVGIG (reference sequence). The ends were cut back, 3 bases at V and 1 base at J, with 9 bases in the middle. In DNA, the CDR3 is TGTGCCTGGAGAAGGACAGCGAACACTGAAGCTTTCTTT. Its protein is CAWRRTANTEAFF.

This clonotype appeared once. Its ends do not fully match the called genes, so a read error is possible. The chain couples TRBV12-3 or TRBV12-4 to TRBJ2-5; 8 nucleotides match TRBD1. The CDR3 is 18 residues long. The CDR3 bases are TGTGCCAGCAGTGAAGTATGGTCGACGACAGGGGCCCCCGGGACCCAGTGCTTC. Protein: CASSEVWSTTGAPGTQCF.

The table lists this clonotype with a few counts. Given the absence of the conserved phenylalanine or tryptophan at the CDR3 end, a read error is likely. The chain links TRBV6-1 to TRBJ1-6; D gene unclear. V was clipped by 4 bases and J by 9 bases, with 10 bases between them. The CDR3 totals 13 residues. From germline, CDR1 is MNHNS and CDR2 SASEGT. In nucleotides, the CDR3 is TGTGCCAGCAGTGTTCGTGGGGTTTCACCCCTCCACCTT. This translates into CASSVRGVSPLHL.

At least ten counts were recorded for this clonotype. The J gene is TRBJ2-3, the V gene TRBV20-1, with D perhaps assigned TRBD1 or TRBD2 (5 bases each). CDR1 DFQATT and CDR2 SNEGSKA come from the germline V gene (reference sequence). The CDR3 contains 13 residues. V lost 6 bases to trimming and J lost 7 bases, with 17 bases between them. The CDR3 here is CSAHPNGGNTQYF. CDR3 bases: TGCAGTGCCCACCCGAATGGGGGTAATACGCAGTATTTT.

The genes are TRBV5-1 and TRBJ1-1, with D possibly being TRBD1 (6 bases). The CDR3 totals 12 residues. Germline CDR1 and CDR2: SGHRS and YFSETQ. The ends were cut back, 0 bases at V and 8 bases at J, with 8 bases in the middle. Here the CDR3 reads CASSLDRVEAFF. The CDR3 nucleotides read TGCGCCAGCAGCTTGGACAGGGTCGAAGCTTTCTTT.

The rearrangement links TRBV27 to TRBJ2-1; D call uncertain. V lost 8 bases and J lost 6, with 20 bases in between. This CDR3 spans 15 amino acids. Germline assignment: CDR1 MNHEY and CDR2 SMNVEV (reference sequence). The CDR3 loop reads CASGDGLASTNEQFF. The CDR3 DNA follows: TGTGCCAGCGGTGACGGTCTCGCGTCAACCAATGAGCAGTTCTTC.

This clonotype was detected ten times or more. CDR3 sequence (DNA): TGTGCCAGCAGTTCTAGACAGACTACCTACGAGCAGTACTTC. It encodes CASSSRQTTYEQYF. The V and J genes are TRBV12-3 or TRBV12-4 and TRBJ2-7; D is tentatively TRBD1 or TRBD2 (5 bases each). V lost 4 bases to trimming and J lost 2 bases, with 12 bases between them. This CDR3 comprises 14 residues.